The clone carrying this T cell receptor (beta chain) was observed at least ten times. Its antigen is still unknown. This sample was taken from a study of regulatory T cells in long-lasting Graves disease. Regarding the study as a whole: Patients with persistent disease shared 2,900 or so public clonotypes, outpacing the 900 to 1,000 shared by new patients.

Time point denoted: persistent/refractory GD, antithyroid drugs over 5 years with positive TRAb. The TCR library was prepared using RNA isolated from PBMCs. With iRepertoire HTBI primers and Arm-PCR of CDR3 regions, TCR beta libraries were built. MiXCR was run by TCRdb on the multiplex PCR reads, yielding one entry per CDR3 protein. The top ten clones hold roughly 41% of a sample with over 650,000 distinct CDR3 sequences, around 30% of them seen once. CDR3 size: 14 residues. The V end lost 2 bases, the J end lost 2 bases, and 9 bases lay between the germline ends. CDR1 is SGHTA, CDR2 FQGNSA, per germline.

The source of this sequence is a female donor with Graves disease. The chain has TRBV7-2 and TRBJ2-5; the D gene could be TRBD1 or TRBD2 (6 bases each). This material consisted of peripheral blood mononuclear cells (PBMCs), taken when the disease was refractory, from a patient treated with antithyroid drugs. CDR3 residues: CASSLRGRQETQYF. Written as DNA, the CDR3 is TGTGCCAGCAGCTTACGGGGGCGGCAAGAGACCCAGTACTTC.